In its sample, the clone carrying this T cell receptor (beta chain) was seen many times. This record belongs to a study of early T cells in non-severe SARS-CoV-2 infection. CDR3 length: 16 residues. Germline V CDR1 and CDR2: SGHRS, YFSETQ. Losses at the gene ends were 4 bases for V and 4 bases for J; bases not matched to a gene: 11. In TCRdb, the 5' RACE reads were re-called with MiXCR into one record per CDR3 protein. In the table there are about 45,000 distinct CDR3 sequences, 9.5% to 13% of which are singletons. This sequence was found in an adult who was a healthcare worker with PCR-confirmed SARS-CoV-2 infection or an uninfected control (not recorded which). Sequences were obtained from whole blood. The chain couples TRBV5-1 to TRBJ2-5, with 9 bases aligning to TRBD2. The CDR3 loop is CASSPGSGGRGETQYF. The CDR3 DNA sequence: TGCGCCAGCAGCCCCGGAAGCGGCGGGAGGGGAGAGACCCAGTACTTC.